What follows are 15 T cell receptor beta chains derived from one specimen sequenced in a study of blood T cell repertoires in COVID-19. Libraries were prepared by immunoSEQ multiplex PCR; TCRdb keeps only in-frame clonotypes and omits some of them. The sample has fewer than 200,000 clones, 80% to 90% seen once. Sequenced sample: PBMCs or T cells enriched from blood (not recorded which). All receptors come from a woman aged 45 to 65 in a cohort exposed to, infected with or recovered from COVID-19 (not recorded which).

This chain joins TRBV30 and TRBJ1-6; a possible D gene is TRBD1 (5 bases). V was pared by 4 bases and J by 10 bases, with 14 bases between. CDR1 GTSNPN and CDR2 SVGIG come from the germline V gene (reference sequence). The CDR3 length is 13 residues. The CDR3 loop reads CAWIRGSGSPLHF. CDR3 DNA sequence: TGTGCCTGGATTCGGGGGTCAGGGTCACCCCTCCACTTT.

The chain couples TRBV28 to TRBJ1-1, with D tentatively TRBD1 (5 bases). V was cut by 3 bases and J by 3 bases, with 20 bases left in between. The germline gives CDR1 MDHEN, CDR2 SYDVKM. This CDR3 is 17 amino acids long. The CDR3 DNA reads as TGTGCCAGCAGTTTTTTTTCAGGGCGTTTAGGAGACACTGAAGCTTTCTTT. Translated, it gives CASSFFSGRLGDTEAFF.

This sequence joins TRBV19 and TRBJ1-6, with D hard to call. Trimming removed 7 bases at V and 8 bases at J, with 12 bases between. The CDR3 is 13 residues long. Germline CDR1 is LNHDA and CDR2 is SQIVND (reference sequence). The CDR3 nucleotides are TGTGCCAGTAAACGGGAGTTGGATTCACCCCTCCACTTT. Its protein product is CASKRELDSPLHF. The full variable domain, completed using reference TRBV19 and TRBJ1-6, is DGGITQSPKYLFRKEGQNVTLSCEQNLNHDAMYWYRQDPGQGLRLIYYSQIVNDFQKGDIAEGYSVSREKKESFPLTVTSAQKNPTAFYLCASKRELDSPLHFGNGTRLTVT.

This chain links TRBV28 with TRBJ2-2; 12 bases agree with TRBD2. Per germline, CDR1 MDHEN and CDR2 SYDVKM. The CDR3 totals 16 residues. Unmatched junction bases numbered 6, after V lost 3 bases and J lost 7 bases. CDR3 sequence (DNA): TGTGCCAGCAGTTTTCCGGGACTAGCGGGTGGCGGGGAGCTGTTTTTT. Protein: CASSFPGLAGGGELFF.

The rearrangement links TRBV9 to TRBJ2-2; D not resolved. The V and J ends lost 5 bases and 2 bases respectively, with 13 bases between them. Germline CDR1 SGDLS, CDR2 YYNGEE. This CDR3 is 15 amino acids long. The CDR3 nucleotides read TGTGCCAGCAGTAATCCGTACATTAACACCGGGGAGCTGTTTTTT. This translates into CASSNPYINTGELFF.

This clone was observed once. The chain employs TRBV7-9 and TRBJ2-7, with 11 bases identical to TRBD2. The CDR3 has 15 residues. Losses at the gene ends were 5 bases for V and 6 bases for J; bases not matched to a gene: 9. The germline gives CDR1 SEHNR, CDR2 FQNEAQ (reference sequence). CDR3 region: CASSGTSGSGREQYF. CDR3 DNA: TGTGCCAGCAGCGGCACTAGCGGGAGTGGTCGCGAGCAGTACTTC.

This clone has only a few counts. The chain carries TRBV19 and TRBJ2-2, with 9 bases fitting TRBD2. The V segment lost 7 bases and the J segment 2 bases; nucleotides outside the gene matches: 17. The CDR3 covers 19 residues. Germline CDR1 LNHDA, CDR2 SQIVND (reference sequence). CDR3 coding DNA: TGTGCCAGTACCCAGTGGGCTAGCGGGGCCCCCCGAAACACCGGGGAGCTGTTTTTT. Translating gives CASTQWASGAPRNTGELFF.

The chain recombines TRBV29-1 with TRBJ1-4; maybe TRBD1 (5 bases). The CDR3 is 13 residues long. Germline CDR1 reads SQVTM; CDR2 reads ANQGSEA. The germline V and J ends were trimmed by 3 bases and 8 bases, with 13 bases remaining between them. CDR3 bases: TGCAGCGTTGATCGGGGGTTCGGGGAAAAACTGTTTTTT. Its translation: CSVDRGFGEKLFF. Together with reference TRBV29-1 and TRBJ1-4, the CDR3 gives the full variable domain: SAVISQKPSRDICQRGTSLTIQCQVDSQVTMMFWYRQQPGQSLTLIATANQGSEATYESGFVIDKFPISRPNLTFSTLTVSNMSPEDSSIYLCSVDRGFGEKLFFGSGTQLSVL.

The chain combines TRBV19 with TRBJ2-7; D may be TRBD1 (5 bases). Germline CDR1 reads LNHDA; CDR2 reads SQIVND (reference sequence). The CDR3 sequence is 15 residues long. V was trimmed by 1 base and J by 5 bases, leaving 15 bases between them. CDR3 nucleotides: TGTGCCAGTAGTATAGTACCGAATCCAGGGCACGAGCAGTACTTC. Amino acid sequence: CASSIVPNPGHEQYF. Based on the CDR3 plus reference TRBV19 and TRBJ2-7, the full variable domain is DGGITQSPKYLFRKEGQNVTLSCEQNLNHDAMYWYRQDPGQGLRLIYYSQIVNDFQKGDIAEGYSVSREKKESFPLTVTSAQKNPTAFYLCASSIVPNPGHEQYFGPGTRLTVT.

The chain links TRBV12-3 or TRBV12-4 to TRBJ1-1; 7 bases agree with TRBD1. After removal of 6 bases from V and 5 bases from J, the junction contained 6 bases not matched to a gene. This CDR3 region has 13 residues. The CDR3, as DNA: TGTGCCAGCAGCGACAGGGTCGGGACTGAAGCTTTCTTT. Translation gives CASSDRVGTEAFF.

V and J are TRBV3-1 (or the pseudogene TRBV3-2) and TRBJ2-7; 9 bases are shared with TRBD1. Looked up from germline, CDR1 is LGHDT and CDR2 is YNNKEL (reference sequence). V gave up 0 bases and J gave up 2 bases; unmatched junction bases: 5. This CDR3 spans 16 amino acids. CDR3 sequence reads: CASSQDRQGGTYEQYF. The CDR3 region has the DNA TGTGCCAGCAGCCAAGATCGACAGGGGGGAACCTACGAGCAGTACTTC.

This rearrangement joins TRBV24-1 to TRBJ2-1; 9 bases are a match to TRBD1. V trimming: 4 bases; J trimming: 6 bases; junction bases outside the gene matches: 12. CDR3 length: 17 residues. CDR1 KGHDR and CDR2 SFDVKD come from the germline V gene. CDR3 sequence reads: CATSDPQGTGSSNEQFF. CDR3 DNA sequence: TGTGCCACCAGTGACCCGCAAGGGACAGGGTCGAGCAATGAGCAGTTCTTC.

This CDR3 is CAREAGETQYF. As DNA, the CDR3 is TGTGCCCGGGAGGCGGGGGAGACCCAGTACTTC. This chain uses TRBV30 with TRBJ2-5; TRBD2 matches 7 bases. Trimming at V came to 8 bases and at J to 5 bases, leaving 5 bases not matched to a gene. Looked up from germline, CDR1 is GTSNPN and CDR2 is SVGIG (reference sequence). This CDR3 contains 11 residues.

V usage is TRBV27 and J usage is TRBJ2-1; 11 nucleotides align to TRBD2. V shed 5 bases and J 7 bases; nucleotides not matched to a gene: 4. CDR3 size: 14 residues. Germline V gives CDR1 MNHEY, CDR2 SMNVEV (reference sequence). This CDR3 reads CASSTWTSGNEQFF. The CDR3 nucleotides are TGTGCCAGCAGTACTTGGACTAGCGGGAATGAGCAGTTCTTC.

The J gene is TRBJ2-3, the V gene TRBV7-3; the D is unclear. V dropped 8 bases and J dropped 1 base, with 10 bases sitting between them. The CDR3 is made up of 13 amino acids. CDR1 is SGHTA, CDR2 FQGTGA, per germline. CDR3 residues: CASALRGTDTQYF. Written as DNA, the CDR3 is TGTGCCAGCGCTCTACGGGGCACAGATACGCAGTATTTT.